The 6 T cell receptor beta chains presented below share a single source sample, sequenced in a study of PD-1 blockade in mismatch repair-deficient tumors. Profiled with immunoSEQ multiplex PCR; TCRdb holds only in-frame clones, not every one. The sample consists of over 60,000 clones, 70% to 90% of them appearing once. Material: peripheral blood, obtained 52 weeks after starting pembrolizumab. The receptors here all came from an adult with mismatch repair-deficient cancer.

The CDR3 spells CASSLLWEGKRQETQYF. The CDR3 DNA sequence: TGTGCCAGCAGCCTTTTGTGGGAGGGTAAACGTCAAGAGACCCAGTACTTC. The rearrangement links TRBV21-1 to TRBJ2-5; the listed D gene, TRBD2, was not tested against the DNA. TRBV21-1 is a documented pseudogene. CDR3 length equals 17 residues.

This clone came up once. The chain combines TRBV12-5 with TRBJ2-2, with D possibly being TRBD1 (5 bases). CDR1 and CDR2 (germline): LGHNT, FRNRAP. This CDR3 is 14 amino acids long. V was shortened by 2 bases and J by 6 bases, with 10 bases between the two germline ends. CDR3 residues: CASGLKGVAGELFF. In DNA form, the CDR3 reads TGTGCTAGTGGTTTGAAAGGGGTGGCCGGGGAGCTGTTTTTT.

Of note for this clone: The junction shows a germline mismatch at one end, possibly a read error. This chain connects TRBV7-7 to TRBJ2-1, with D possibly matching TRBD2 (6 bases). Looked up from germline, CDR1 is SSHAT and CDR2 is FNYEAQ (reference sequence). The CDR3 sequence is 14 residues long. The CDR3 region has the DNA TGTGCTAGCAGCGACCTAGGAGAGGGAGGTGAGCAGTTCTTC. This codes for CASSDLGEGGEQFF.

The CDR3 DNA reads TGTGCCAGTAGTGCTCGACAGGGACGCTCCTACAATGAGCAGTTCTTC. As protein: CASSARQGRSYNEQFF. The chain combines TRBV19 with TRBJ2-1; 7 positions match TRBD1. The CDR3 covers 16 residues. The V and J ends lost 5 bases and 0 bases, in that order; junction bases with no gene match: 7. From germline, CDR1 is LNHDA and CDR2 SQIVND (reference sequence).

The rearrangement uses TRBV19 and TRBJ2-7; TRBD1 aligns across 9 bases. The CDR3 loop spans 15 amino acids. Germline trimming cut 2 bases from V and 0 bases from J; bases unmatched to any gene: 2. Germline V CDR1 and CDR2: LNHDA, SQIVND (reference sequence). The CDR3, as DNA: TGTGCCAGTAGTATACGGACAGGGGACTCCTACGAGCAGTACTTC. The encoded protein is CASSIRTGDSYEQYF.

CDR3 region: CASSPPIRSETQYF. CDR3 nucleotide sequence: TGTGCCAGCTCACCACCGATTCGTTCCGAGACCCAGTACTTC. The rearrangement joins TRBV18 to TRBJ2-5, with unresolved D. The length of the CDR3 is 14 residues. Germline assignment: CDR1 KGHSH and CDR2 LQKENI. Trimming left V 0 bases short and J 5 bases short, with 10 bases between.